This T cell receptor (beta chain) was recovered during a study of blood T cell repertoires in COVID-19. Study context: Samples of COVID-19 (acute and convalescent) were obtained from the United States, Italy and Spain. Sources were T cells, B-cell-depleted T cells, or PBMCs; the material itself was cDNA or gDNA.

The CDR3 loop spans 14 amino acids. Trimming took 5 bases from V and 4 from J, leaving 12 bases between them. Germline V CDR1 and CDR2: SGHAT, FQNNGV. Sequencing used immunoSEQ multiplex PCR; TCRdb keeps in-frame clones, though not all of them. The sample has some 250,000 clones; roughly 86% are singletons. The TCR was taken from a woman in her sixties or seventies with active or convalescent COVID-19. The chain has TRBV11-2 and TRBJ2-1; D is perhaps TRBD2 (5 bases). Sequences were obtained from peripheral blood. The CDR3 reads CASSIGVRYNEQFF. The DNA of the CDR3 is TGTGCCAGCAGCATCGGGGTAAGATACAATGAGCAGTTCTTC.